The rows below give T cell receptor beta chains drawn from one sample of a study of CD8 T cells in ankylosing spondylitis. TCRdb itself ran the 5' RACE reads through MiXCR, one entry per CDR3 protein. This table has around 150,000 distinct CDR3 sequences, around 45% appearing once. The sequenced material came from synovial fluid, either unsorted or a sorted T cell fraction (not recorded which). These receptors came from a male donor with ankylosing spondylitis. Both conserved end residues are part of each CDR3. D genes are given only for firm matches. Some rows mark clone size as missing; the rest say once, few, many or name a class of expanded clone.

cdr3_nt: TGTGCCAGCAGTTTTGGAGGGCTACACTACGAGCAGTACTTC
cdr3_aa: CASSFGGLHYEQYF
clone_size: -
j_call: TRBJ2-7
d_call: -
v_call: TRBV12-3/TRBV12-4

cdr3_nt: TGCGCCAGCCGAGGAGGGGACAGACCATACAATGAGCAGTTCTTC
cdr3_aa: CASRGGDRPYNEQFF
clone_size: -
j_call: TRBJ2-1
d_call: -
v_call: TRBV5-1

cdr3_nt: TGCGCCAGCAGCTTCGGTGGATACCGACAAGGAAGTGAGCAGTTCTTC
cdr3_aa: CASSFGGYRQGSEQFF
clone_size: -
j_call: TRBJ2-1
d_call: -
v_call: TRBV5-1

cdr3_nt: TGCAGCGTTGAAGGAGCTCGGCGGGTCCAGAGACTTCAAAATGAAAAACTGTTTTTT
cdr3_aa: CSVEGARRVQRLQNEKLFF
clone_size: few
j_call: TRBJ1-4
d_call: -
v_call: TRBV29-1

cdr3_nt: TGTGCCAGCTCAGAGGACAGCCCTGAAGCTTTCTTT
cdr3_aa: CASSEDSPEAFF
clone_size: -
j_call: TRBJ1-1
d_call: -
v_call: TRBV18

cdr3_nt: TGTGCCAGCAGTTTACTGGGACACTCCTACGAGCAGTACTTC
cdr3_aa: CASSLLGHSYEQYF
clone_size: -
j_call: TRBJ2-7
d_call: -
v_call: TRBV12-3/TRBV12-4

cdr3_nt: TGTGCCAGCAGTTACTCGAAGGTGTGGGTTCCTCCCGGAAGGGAGATCTACGAGCAGTACTTC
cdr3_aa: CASSYSKVWVPPGREIYEQYF
clone_size: -
j_call: TRBJ2-7
d_call: -
v_call: TRBV6-2/TRBV6-3

cdr3_nt: TGCGCCAGCAGCCATCCAGGGGACTACGAGCAGTACTTC
cdr3_aa: CASSHPGDYEQYF
clone_size: once
j_call: TRBJ2-7
d_call: -
v_call: TRBV4-1

cdr3_nt: TGCGCCAGCAGCTTGCTGGCAGACGAGCAGTACTTC
cdr3_aa: CASSLLADEQYF
clone_size: -
j_call: TRBJ2-7
d_call: -
v_call: TRBV5-1

cdr3_nt: TGTGCCAGCAGCTCCCCGGGACTAGAGAGGGAGCTGTTTTTT
cdr3_aa: CASSSPGLERELFF
clone_size: few
j_call: TRBJ2-2
d_call: TRBD2
v_call: TRBV7-6

cdr3_nt: TGTGCCAGCAGGGGACATTGGTGGACCCGGCGGGATACGCAGTATTTT
cdr3_aa: CASRGHWWTRRDTQYF
clone_size: few
j_call: TRBJ2-3
d_call: -
v_call: TRBV28

cdr3_nt: TGTGCCAGCAGTTACTGGAGGGGGTACACTGAAGCTTTCTTT
cdr3_aa: CASSYWRGYTEAFF
clone_size: -
j_call: TRBJ1-1
d_call: -
v_call: TRBV6-5

cdr3_nt: TGTGCCAGCAGTGAAACTAGGACTAGCGAGAATCTCTACGAGCAGTACTTC
cdr3_aa: CASSETRTSENLYEQYF
clone_size: -
j_call: TRBJ2-7
d_call: TRBD2
v_call: TRBV2

cdr3_nt: TGTGCCAGCAGCGGATTAGGAGCCTACGAGCAGTACTTC
cdr3_aa: CASSGLGAYEQYF
clone_size: -
j_call: TRBJ2-7
d_call: -
v_call: TRBV7-8

cdr3_nt: TGTGCCAGCAGTTCGGGACAGGGAGGTCAAGAGACCCAGTACTTC
cdr3_aa: CASSSGQGGQETQYF
clone_size: few
j_call: TRBJ2-5
d_call: TRBD1
v_call: TRBV12-3/TRBV12-4

cdr3_nt: TGTGCCAGCAGCAAAGACAGGGGGCTTAGGGGGACCCAGTACTTC
cdr3_aa: CASSKDRGLRGTQYF
clone_size: -
j_call: TRBJ2-5
d_call: TRBD1
v_call: TRBV27

cdr3_nt: TGCAGTGCTACCTGGGCGGGGACAGGGAGATTCGGTGAGCAGTTCTTC
cdr3_aa: CSATWAGTGRFGEQFF
clone_size: few
j_call: TRBJ2-1
d_call: TRBD1
v_call: TRBV20-1

cdr3_nt: TGTGCCACCAGTGCGCGTTACGCTCACTACAATGAGCAGTTCTTC
cdr3_aa: CATSARYAHYNEQFF
clone_size: -
j_call: TRBJ2-1
d_call: -
v_call: TRBV24-1

cdr3_nt: TGTGCCACCAGTGATTGGTGGGAGAACAATGAGCAGTTCTTC
cdr3_aa: CATSDWWENNEQFF
clone_size: -
j_call: TRBJ2-1
d_call: -
v_call: TRBV24-1

cdr3_nt: TGTGCCAGCAGGTGGACGGATTCCTACGAGCAGTACTTC
cdr3_aa: CASRWTDSYEQYF
clone_size: -
j_call: TRBJ2-7
d_call: -
v_call: TRBV28

cdr3_nt: TGCGCCAGCAGCCAAGGGAGACAGGGGATCACAGATACGCAGTATTTT
cdr3_aa: CASSQGRQGITDTQYF
clone_size: -
j_call: TRBJ2-3
d_call: TRBD1
v_call: TRBV4-3

cdr3_nt: TGCAGCGTTGAGAGGCTAGTCTTGTTGGATACGCAGTATTTT
cdr3_aa: CSVERLVLLDTQYF
clone_size: -
j_call: TRBJ2-3
d_call: -
v_call: TRBV29-1